The present TCR beta chain was sequenced within a study of vaccination effects on CD4 cells after COVID-19. Regarding the study as a whole: There was marked clonal contraction among infection- and vaccine-induced clones late after vaccination.

Using viral peptide pools, the ViraFEST assay grew out antigen-specific CD4+ T cells prior to sequencing. Having been cultured for less than 12 days, the cells underwent CD4+ T cell isolation. Vaccine recipients, nucleocapsid antibody negative, had no prior SARS-CoV-2 infection. At days 3 and 7, half of the medium was exchanged for IL-2 medium. Germline assignment: CDR1 SGHRS and CDR2 YFSETQ. V gave up 2 bases and J gave up 1 base; unmatched junction bases: 8. This CDR3 contains 16 residues. Repertoires were generated with immunoSEQ multiplex PCR, while TCRdb's copy carries only in-frame clones and drops some. This table has 55,000 to 75,000 clones, approximately 70% appearing once. This clone was seen a single time. The antigen is unknown.

Sequences were derived from CD4+ T cells from PBMCs cultured with HCoV-OC43 spike peptides, sampled before COVID-19 vaccination. The subset: HCoV-OC43 spike overlapping peptide pool stimulation. The origin of this receptor is a human donor who received a COVID-19 vaccine. V and J are TRBV5-1 and TRBJ1-1, with TRBD1 identical over 7 bases. In DNA form, the CDR3 reads TGCGCCAGCAGCTTTGCCGGGACAGCCTCGAACACTGAAGCTTTCTTT. It is translated as CASSFAGTASNTEAFF.